These T cell receptor beta chains were read from a single sample in a study of tumor-infiltrating lymphocytes in primary liver carcinoma. MiXCR, run by TCRdb on the multiplex PCR reads, gives a single entry per CDR3 protein. The sample comprises about 310,000 distinct CDR3 sequences, roughly two thirds of which are singletons, and roughly 9% rests with the top ten. Specimen: peripheral blood. The source is a man aged 35 to 55 with primary liver carcinoma and hepatitis B virus infection. The CDR3 runs from the conserved cysteine through the conserved F or W.

v_gene	j_gene	CDR3aa
TRBV29-1	TRBJ1-1	CSVPPGPLGPEAIF
TRBV6-1	TRBJ2-3	CASSGRPGTGSVTQYF
TRBV6-1	TRBJ1-2	CAGQHPTGLYGYTF
TRBV11-1	TRBJ2-7	CASNPPPWYYEQYF
TRBV20-1	TRBJ1-2	CSVPGSGYTF
TRBV5-1	TRBJ1-4	CASTGQDNEKLFF
TRBV5-4	TRBJ2-7	CTSSLEGYEQYF
TRBV11-2	TRBJ2-1	CVSSAAYNEQFF
TRBV12-3/TRBV12-4	TRBJ2-2	CASNSGQGGAVGELFF
TRBV11-2	TRBJ2-2	CASSSPRLAGGPVNTRELFF
TRBV5-4	TRBJ2-5	CASSTGTSGAQGTQYF
TRBV11-2	TRBJ2-7	CANSFITQGRKDEQYF
TRBV7-8	TRBJ2-2	CASRGGTGGFNGELFF
TRBV28	TRBJ2-4	CASSPRRGTSGRETEAKNIQYF
TRBV28	TRBJ1-2	CASSSRGGGYANHGYTF
TRBV11-1	TRBJ2-3	CASRLATSGSRGDTQYF
TRBV4-3	TRBJ2-1	CAGSQVPGQGYSGRGYEQFF
TRBV10-3	TRBJ2-3	CAIRRQSQGTQYF
TRBV5-1	TRBJ1-4	CASSSGSQNEKLFF
TRBV12-3/TRBV12-4	TRBJ1-4	CASSPGQGTTNEKPLF
TRBV11-1	TRBJ1-2	CASSLNGVLQGGYTF
TRBV19	TRBJ1-5	CASSIIRTGAAPQHF
TRBV6-1	TRBJ2-4	CASSELSLFDF
TRBV11-2	TRBJ2-7	CASSLDLQRDELYF
TRBV11-3	TRBJ1-3	CANSFGDPRTGNTIYF
TRBV4-3	TRBJ1-5	CASSQSREQPQHF
TRBV6-2/TRBV6-3	TRBJ2-1	CASSYGLAAEQFF
TRBV6-5	TRBJ2-2	CASSYEVYTGEQFF
TRBV6-2/TRBV6-3	TRBJ1-1	CASSHTPRGAFF
TRBV6-5	TRBJ2-2	CASSSDTGELFF
TRBV11-2	TRBJ2-7	CASSLDEARYYEQYF
TRBV28	TRBJ2-3	CASEYGGADTQYF
TRBV28	TRBJ1-5	CASSLYRGTGNQPQHF
TRBV6-2/TRBV6-3	TRBJ1-5	CASSTNGQASILGNQPQHF
TRBV21-1	TRBJ2-4	CASSKDRGRAWGVGKNIQYF
TRBV11-1	TRBJ2-5	CDSSIYLCSVGQGQRETQYF
TRBV11-1	TRBJ2-1	CASSKQGQGIYNEQFF
TRBV11-2	TRBJ1-3	CVSSFNLQGATGNTIYF
TRBV11-1	TRBJ2-5	CTSSPSISGANQETQYF
TRBV14	TRBJ2-7	CARSQEPQSYEQYF
TRBV5-1	TRBJ2-2	CASSLQGDTGELFF
TRBV5-1	TRBJ1-1	CASSLGGITEAFF